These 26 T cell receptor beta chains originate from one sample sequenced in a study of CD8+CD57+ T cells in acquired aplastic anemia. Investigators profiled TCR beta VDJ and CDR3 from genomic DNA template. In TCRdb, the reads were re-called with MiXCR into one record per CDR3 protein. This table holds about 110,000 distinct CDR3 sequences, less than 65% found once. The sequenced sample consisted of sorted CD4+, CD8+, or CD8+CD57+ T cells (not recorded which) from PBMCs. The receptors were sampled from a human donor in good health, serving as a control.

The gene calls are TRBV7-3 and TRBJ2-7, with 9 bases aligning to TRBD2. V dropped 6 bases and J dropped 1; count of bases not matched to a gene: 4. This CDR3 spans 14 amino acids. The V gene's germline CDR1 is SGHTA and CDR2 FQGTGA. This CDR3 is CASSPSGDSYEQYF. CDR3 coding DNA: TGTGCCAGCAGTCCTAGCGGGGATTCCTACGAGCAGTACTTC. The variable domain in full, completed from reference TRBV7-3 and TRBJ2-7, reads GAGVSQTPSNKVTEKGKYVELRCDPISGHTALYWYRQSLGQGPEFLIYFQGTGAADDSGLPNDRFFAVRPEGSVSTLKIQRTERGDSAVYLCASSPSGDSYEQYFGPGTRLTVT.

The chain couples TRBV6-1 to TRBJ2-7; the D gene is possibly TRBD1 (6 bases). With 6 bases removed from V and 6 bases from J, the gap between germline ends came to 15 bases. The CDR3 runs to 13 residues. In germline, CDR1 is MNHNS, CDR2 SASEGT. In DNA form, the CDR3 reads TGTGCCAGCAGGCCCGGCAGGGGAAGCGAGCAGTACTTC. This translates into CASRPGRGSEQYF.

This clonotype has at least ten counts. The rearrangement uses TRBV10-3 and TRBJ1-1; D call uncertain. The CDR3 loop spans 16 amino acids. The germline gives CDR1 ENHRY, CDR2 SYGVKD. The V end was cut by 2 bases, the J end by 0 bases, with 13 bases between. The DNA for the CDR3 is TGTGCCATCAGTGAGAGGGCCGATGGCATGAACACTGAAGCTTTCTTT. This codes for CAISERADGMNTEAFF.

The CDR3, as DNA: TGTGCCAGCAGTCCTAAACAGGAGTTCGACGAGCAGTACTTC. Protein sequence: CASSPKQEFDEQYF. The chain carries TRBV7-9 and TRBJ2-7; possible D gene TRBD1, 5 bases. Germline-derived CDR1 and CDR2 are SEHNR and FQNEAQ (reference sequence). The CDR3 sequence is 14 residues long. Trimming removed 6 bases at V and 5 bases at J, with 17 bases between.

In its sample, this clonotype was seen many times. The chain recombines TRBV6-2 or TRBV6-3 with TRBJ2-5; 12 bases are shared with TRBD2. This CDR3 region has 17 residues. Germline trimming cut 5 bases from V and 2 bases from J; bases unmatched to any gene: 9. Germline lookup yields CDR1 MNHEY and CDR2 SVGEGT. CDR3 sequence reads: CASSVLGLAGTQETQYF. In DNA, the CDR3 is TGTGCCAGCAGTGTTCTCGGACTAGCGGGGACGCAAGAGACCCAGTACTTC.

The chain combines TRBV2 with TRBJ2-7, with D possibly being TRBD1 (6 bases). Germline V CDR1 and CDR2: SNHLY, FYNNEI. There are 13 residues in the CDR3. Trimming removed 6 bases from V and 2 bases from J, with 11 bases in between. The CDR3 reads CASRDSLTYEQYF. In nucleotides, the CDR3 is TGTGCCAGCAGGGACAGTCTTACCTACGAGCAGTACTTC.

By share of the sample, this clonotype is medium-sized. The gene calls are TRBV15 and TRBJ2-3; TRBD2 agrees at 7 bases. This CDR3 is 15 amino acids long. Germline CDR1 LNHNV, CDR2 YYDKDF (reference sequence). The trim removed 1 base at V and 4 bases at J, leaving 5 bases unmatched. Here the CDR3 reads CATSRGAGESDTQYF. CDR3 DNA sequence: TGTGCCACCAGCAGAGGGGCGGGGGAGTCAGATACGCAGTATTTT.

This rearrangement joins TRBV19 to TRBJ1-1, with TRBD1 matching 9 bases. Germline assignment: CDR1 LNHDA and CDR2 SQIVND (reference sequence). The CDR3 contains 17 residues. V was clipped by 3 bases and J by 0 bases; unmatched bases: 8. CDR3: CASSIGGQGMMNTEAFF. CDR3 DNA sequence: TGTGCCAGTAGTATCGGGGGACAGGGAATGATGAACACTGAAGCTTTCTTT.

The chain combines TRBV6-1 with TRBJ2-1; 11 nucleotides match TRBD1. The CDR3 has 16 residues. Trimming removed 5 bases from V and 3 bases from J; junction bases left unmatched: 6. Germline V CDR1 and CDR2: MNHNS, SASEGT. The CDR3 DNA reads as TGTGCCAGCAGTCCGGACAGGGGGCTTGACTACAATGAGCAGTTCTTC. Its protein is CASSPDRGLDYNEQFF.

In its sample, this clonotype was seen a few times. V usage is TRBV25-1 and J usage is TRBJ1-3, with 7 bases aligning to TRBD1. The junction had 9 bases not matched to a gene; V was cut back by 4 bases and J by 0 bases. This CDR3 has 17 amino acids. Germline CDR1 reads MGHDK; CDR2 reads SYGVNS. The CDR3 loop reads CASSARTGTNSGNTIYF. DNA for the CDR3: TGTGCCAGCAGTGCCAGGACAGGCACCAACTCTGGAAACACCATATATTTT.

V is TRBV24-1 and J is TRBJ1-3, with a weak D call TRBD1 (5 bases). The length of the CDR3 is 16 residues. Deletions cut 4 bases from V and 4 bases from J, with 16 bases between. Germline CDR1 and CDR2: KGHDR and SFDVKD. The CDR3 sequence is CATSDPDSRMGNTIYF. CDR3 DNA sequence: TGTGCCACCAGTGACCCTGACAGCCGGATGGGAAACACCATATATTTT.

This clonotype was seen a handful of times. CDR3 coding DNA: TGCAGTGCCCGGGGGAACACTGAAGCTTTCTTT. This sequence encodes CSARGNTEAFF. The V call is TRBV20-1, the J call TRBJ1-1; D remains unclear. V lost 6 bases to trimming and J lost 1 base, with 6 bases between them. Looked up from germline, CDR1 is DFQATT and CDR2 is SNEGSKA (reference sequence). The CDR3 is made up of 11 amino acids.

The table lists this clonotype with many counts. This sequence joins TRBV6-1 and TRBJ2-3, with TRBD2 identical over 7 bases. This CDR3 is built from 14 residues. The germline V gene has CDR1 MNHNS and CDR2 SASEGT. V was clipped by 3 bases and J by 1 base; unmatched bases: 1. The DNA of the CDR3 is TGTGCCAGCAGTGAGGCGGGGGGCACAGATACGCAGTATTTT. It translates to CASSEAGGTDTQYF.

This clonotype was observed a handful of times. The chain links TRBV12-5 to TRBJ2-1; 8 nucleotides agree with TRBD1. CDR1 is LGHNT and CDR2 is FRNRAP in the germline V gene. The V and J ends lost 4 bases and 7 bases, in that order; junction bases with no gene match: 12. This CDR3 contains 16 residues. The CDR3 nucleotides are TGTGCTAGTGGTTCCCCCCAGGGGGCTTGGTCTAATGAGCAGTTCTTC. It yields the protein CASGSPQGAWSNEQFF.

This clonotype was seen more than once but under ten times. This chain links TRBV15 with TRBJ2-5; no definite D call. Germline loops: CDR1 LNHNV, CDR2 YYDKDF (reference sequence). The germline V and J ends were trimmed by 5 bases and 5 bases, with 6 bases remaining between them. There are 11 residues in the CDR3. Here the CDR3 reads CATSPGETQYF. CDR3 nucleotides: TGTGCCACCAGCCCCGGGGAGACCCAGTACTTC.

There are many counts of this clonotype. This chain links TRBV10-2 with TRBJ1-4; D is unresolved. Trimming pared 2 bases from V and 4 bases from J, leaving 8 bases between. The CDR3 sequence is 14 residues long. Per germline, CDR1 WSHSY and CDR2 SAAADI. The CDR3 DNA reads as TGCGCCAGCAGTGAGAGGAAACTTAATGAAAAACTGTTTTTT. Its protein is CASSERKLNEKLFF.

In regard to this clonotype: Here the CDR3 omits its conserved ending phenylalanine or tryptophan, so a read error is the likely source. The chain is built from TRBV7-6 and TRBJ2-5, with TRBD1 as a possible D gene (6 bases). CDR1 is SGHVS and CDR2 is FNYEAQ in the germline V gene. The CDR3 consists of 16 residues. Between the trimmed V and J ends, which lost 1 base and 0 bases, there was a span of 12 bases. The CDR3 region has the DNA TGTGCCAGCAGCTTAGATCAGGACAGATACCAAGAGACCCAGTACATC. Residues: CASSLDQDRYQETQYI.

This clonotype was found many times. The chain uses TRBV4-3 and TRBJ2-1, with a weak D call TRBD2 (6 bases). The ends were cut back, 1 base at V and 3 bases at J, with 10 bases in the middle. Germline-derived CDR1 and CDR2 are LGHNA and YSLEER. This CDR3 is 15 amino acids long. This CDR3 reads CASSQGPSDYNEQFF. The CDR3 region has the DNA TGCGCCAGCAGCCAAGGTCCTAGCGACTACAATGAGCAGTTCTTC.

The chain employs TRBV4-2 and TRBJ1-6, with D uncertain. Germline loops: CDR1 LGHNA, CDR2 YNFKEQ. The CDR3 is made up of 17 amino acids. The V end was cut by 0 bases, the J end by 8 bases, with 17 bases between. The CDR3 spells CASSQDFPWWSHSPLHF. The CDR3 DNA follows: TGTGCCAGCAGCCAAGATTTCCCTTGGTGGTCGCATTCACCCCTCCACTTT.

The CDR3: CATSRQLDGWNGYTF. The CDR3 DNA sequence: TGTGCCACCAGCAGACAATTGGACGGGTGGAACGGCTACACCTTC. This rearrangement joins TRBV15 to TRBJ1-2; D remains unclear. The CDR3 consists of 15 residues. Trimming removed 2 bases at V and 8 bases at J, with 18 bases between. CDR1 LNHNV and CDR2 YYDKDF come from the germline V gene (reference sequence).

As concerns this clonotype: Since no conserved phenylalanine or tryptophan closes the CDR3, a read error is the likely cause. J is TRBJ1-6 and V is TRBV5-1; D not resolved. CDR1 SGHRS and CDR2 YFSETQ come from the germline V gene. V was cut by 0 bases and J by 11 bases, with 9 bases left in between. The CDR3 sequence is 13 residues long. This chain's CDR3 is CASSLALGPPLHS. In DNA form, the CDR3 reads TGCGCCAGCAGCTTGGCGCTGGGTCCACCCCTCCACTCT.

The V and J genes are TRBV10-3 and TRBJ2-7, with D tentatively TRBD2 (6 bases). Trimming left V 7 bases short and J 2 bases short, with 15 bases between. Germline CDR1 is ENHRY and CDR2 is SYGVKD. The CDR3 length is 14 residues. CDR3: CAITAGLLTYEQYF. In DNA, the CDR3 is TGTGCCATCACCGCGGGACTGCTTACCTACGAGCAGTACTTC.

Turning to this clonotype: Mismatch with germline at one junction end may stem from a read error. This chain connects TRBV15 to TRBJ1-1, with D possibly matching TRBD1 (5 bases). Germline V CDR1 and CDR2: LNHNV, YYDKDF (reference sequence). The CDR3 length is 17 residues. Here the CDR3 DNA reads TGTGCCACCAGCAGAGATCGGCAGGGACGGGGGAACACTGGAGCTTTCTTT. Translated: CATSRDRQGRGNTGAFF.

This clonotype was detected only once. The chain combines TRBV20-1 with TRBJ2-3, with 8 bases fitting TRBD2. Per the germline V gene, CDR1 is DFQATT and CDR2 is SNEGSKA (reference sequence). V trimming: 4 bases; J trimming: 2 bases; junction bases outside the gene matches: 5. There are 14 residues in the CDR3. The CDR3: CSATTSGTTDTQYF. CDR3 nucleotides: TGCAGTGCTACCACTAGCGGCACCACAGATACGCAGTATTTT.

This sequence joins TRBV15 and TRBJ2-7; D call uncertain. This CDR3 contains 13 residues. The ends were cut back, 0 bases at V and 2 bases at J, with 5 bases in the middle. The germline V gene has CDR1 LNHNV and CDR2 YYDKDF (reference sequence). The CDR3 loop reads CATSRDRPYEQYF. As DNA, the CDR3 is TGTGCCACCAGCAGAGATAGGCCCTACGAGCAGTACTTC. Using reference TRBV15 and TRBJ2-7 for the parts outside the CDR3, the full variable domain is DAMVIQNPRYQVTQFGKPVTLSCSQTLNHNVMYWYQQKSSQAPKLLFHYYDKDFNNEADTPDNFQSRRPNTSFCFLDIRSPGLGDTAMYLCATSRDRPYEQYFGPGTRLTVT.

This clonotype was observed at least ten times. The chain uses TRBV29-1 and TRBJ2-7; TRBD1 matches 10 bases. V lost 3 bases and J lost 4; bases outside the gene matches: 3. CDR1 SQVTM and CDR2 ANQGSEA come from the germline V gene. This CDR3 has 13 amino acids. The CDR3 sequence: CSVEMDRGYEQYF. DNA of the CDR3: TGCAGCGTTGAGATGGACAGGGGGTACGAGCAGTACTTC.